The source of this TCR beta chain is a study of beta chain features in type 1 diabetes. Across the whole study: No age, gender or cell yield differences were seen between patients and healthy donors. Whole-study results and caveats: Patients' naive, central memory and Treg TCRB repertoires seemed closer to one another than those of healthy donors.

Expressed TCRB transcripts were sequenced because the isolated RNA had all been reverse transcribed beforehand. Clones were read by immunoSEQ multiplex PCR, and TCRdb kept only the in-frame ones, dropping some. The data hold 360,000 or so clones, with about 19% observed a single time. This clone came up a few times. Its antigen is still unknown. Trimming stripped 0 bases from V and 8 bases from J, with 12 bases between. This CDR3 has 14 amino acids. CDR1 is SGDLS and CDR2 is YYNGEE in the germline V gene. A CD45RO/CCR7/CD25/CD127/CD95/CD27 panel sorted naive, central memory, regulatory and stem cell-like memory CD4+ cells.

The V call is TRBV9, the J call TRBJ2-1; a possible D gene is TRBD1 (6 bases). The sequence was collected from a woman aged 18 to 35 in good health. Input material: naive CD4+ T cells from blood. As DNA, the CDR3 is TGTGCCAGCAGCGTAGAGGGCAGGGGCTATGAGCAGTTCTTC. The encoded protein is CASSVEGRGYEQFF.